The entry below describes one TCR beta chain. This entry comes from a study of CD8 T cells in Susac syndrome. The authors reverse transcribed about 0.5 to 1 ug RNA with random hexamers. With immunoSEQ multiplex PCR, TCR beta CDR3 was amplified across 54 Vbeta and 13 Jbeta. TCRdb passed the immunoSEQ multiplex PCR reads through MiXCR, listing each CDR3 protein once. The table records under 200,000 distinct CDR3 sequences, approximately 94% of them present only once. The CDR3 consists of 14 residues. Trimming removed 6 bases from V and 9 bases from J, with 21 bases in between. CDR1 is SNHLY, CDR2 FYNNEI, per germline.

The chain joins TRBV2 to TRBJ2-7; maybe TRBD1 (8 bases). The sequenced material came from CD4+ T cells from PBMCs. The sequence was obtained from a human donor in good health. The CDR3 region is CASRDREGTSRQYF. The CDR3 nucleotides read TGTGCCAGCAGGGACAGGGAGGGTACGAGCAGGCAGTACTTC.